This T cell receptor (beta chain) was recovered during a study of early T cells in non-severe SARS-CoV-2 infection. About the study: Sequencing of bulk RNA from unsorted whole blood was done, without chain pairing.

The CDR3 spans 15 residues. The germline gives CDR1 SNHLY, CDR2 FYNNEI. Trimming removed 6 bases at V and 4 bases at J, with 18 bases between. The study, taken as a whole, reports: Comparison of clonotypes with VDJdb favored anti-spike CD8 responses while missing private and CD4 specificities.

This clonotype has ten or more counts. Its specificity is unknown. The TCR library protocol attached unique molecular identifiers to the individual cDNA molecules. TCRdb independently ran MiXCR on the 5' RACE reads; one entry per CDR3 protein. This sample yields fewer than 35,000 distinct CDR3 sequences, of which 6.6% are seen a single time; about 3% belongs to the top ten. Source material: whole blood. The sequence derives from an adult who was a healthcare worker with PCR-confirmed SARS-CoV-2 infection or an uninfected control (not recorded which). The chain combines TRBV2 with TRBJ1-2; D unresolved. The CDR3 DNA reads TGTGCCAGCAGCGGCGGGCCAGAAAAAGGCTATGGCTACACCTTC. As protein: CASSGGPEKGYGYTF.